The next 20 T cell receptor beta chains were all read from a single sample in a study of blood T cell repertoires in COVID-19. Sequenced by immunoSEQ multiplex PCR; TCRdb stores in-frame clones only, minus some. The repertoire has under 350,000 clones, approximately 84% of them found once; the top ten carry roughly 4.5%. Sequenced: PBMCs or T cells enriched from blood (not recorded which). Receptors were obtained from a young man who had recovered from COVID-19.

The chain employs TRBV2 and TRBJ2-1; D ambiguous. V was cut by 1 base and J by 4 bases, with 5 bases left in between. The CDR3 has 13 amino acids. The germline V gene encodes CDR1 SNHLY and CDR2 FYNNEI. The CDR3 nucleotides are TGTGCCAGCAGTGAAGTCGGTTACAATGAGCAGTTCTTC. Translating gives CASSEVGYNEQFF.

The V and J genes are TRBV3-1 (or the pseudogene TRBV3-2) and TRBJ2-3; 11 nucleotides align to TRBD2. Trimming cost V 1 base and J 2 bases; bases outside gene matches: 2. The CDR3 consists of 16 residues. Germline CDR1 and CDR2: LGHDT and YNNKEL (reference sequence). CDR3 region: CASSQGLAGNTDTQYF. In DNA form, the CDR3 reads TGTGCCAGCAGCCAAGGACTAGCGGGGAACACAGATACGCAGTATTTT.

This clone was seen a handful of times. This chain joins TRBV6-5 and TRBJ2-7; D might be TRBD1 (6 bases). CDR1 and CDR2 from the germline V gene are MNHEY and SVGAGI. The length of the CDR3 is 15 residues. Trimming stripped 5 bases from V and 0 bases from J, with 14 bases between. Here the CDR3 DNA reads TGTGCCAGCAGTAATAGCCAGGGGAGCTCCTACGAGCAGTACTTC. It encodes CASSNSQGSSYEQYF.

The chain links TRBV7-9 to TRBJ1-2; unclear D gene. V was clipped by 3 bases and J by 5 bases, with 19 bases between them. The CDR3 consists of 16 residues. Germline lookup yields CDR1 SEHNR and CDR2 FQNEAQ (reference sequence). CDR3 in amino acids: CASSFLAQSTSYGYTF. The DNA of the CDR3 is TGTGCCAGCAGCTTCCTCGCACAGAGCACAAGTTATGGCTACACCTTC.

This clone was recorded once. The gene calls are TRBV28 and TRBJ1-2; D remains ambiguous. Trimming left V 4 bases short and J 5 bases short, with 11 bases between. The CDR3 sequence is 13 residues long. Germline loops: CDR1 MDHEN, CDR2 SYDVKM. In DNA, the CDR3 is TGTGCCAGCAGTTCTACCCTATCATATGGCTACACCTTC. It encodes CASSSTLSYGYTF.

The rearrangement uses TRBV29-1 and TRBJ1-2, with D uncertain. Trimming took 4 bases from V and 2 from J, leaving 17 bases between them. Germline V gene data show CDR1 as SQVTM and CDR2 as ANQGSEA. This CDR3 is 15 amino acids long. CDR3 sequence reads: CSVGPVTILNYGYTF. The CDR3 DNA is TGCAGCGTTGGACCTGTTACTATCCTCAACTATGGCTACACCTTC. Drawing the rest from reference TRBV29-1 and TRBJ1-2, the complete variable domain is SAVISQKPSRDICQRGTSLTIQCQVDSQVTMMFWYRQQPGQSLTLIATANQGSEATYESGFVIDKFPISRPNLTFSTLTVSNMSPEDSSIYLCSVGPVTILNYGYTFGSGTRLTVV.

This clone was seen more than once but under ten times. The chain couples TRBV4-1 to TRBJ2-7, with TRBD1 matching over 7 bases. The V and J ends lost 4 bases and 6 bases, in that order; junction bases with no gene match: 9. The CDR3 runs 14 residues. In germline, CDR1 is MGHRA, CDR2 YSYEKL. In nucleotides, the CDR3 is TGCGCCAGCAGCCGGGACAGCCTTTTGTCCGAGCAGTACTTC. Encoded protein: CASSRDSLLSEQYF.

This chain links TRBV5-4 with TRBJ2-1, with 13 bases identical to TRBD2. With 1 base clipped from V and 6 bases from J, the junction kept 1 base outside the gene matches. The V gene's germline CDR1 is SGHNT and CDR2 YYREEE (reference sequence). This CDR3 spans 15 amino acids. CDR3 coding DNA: TGTGCCAGCAGCTTGACTAGCGGGGGGGCCAATGAGCAGTTCTTC. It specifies CASSLTSGGANEQFF.

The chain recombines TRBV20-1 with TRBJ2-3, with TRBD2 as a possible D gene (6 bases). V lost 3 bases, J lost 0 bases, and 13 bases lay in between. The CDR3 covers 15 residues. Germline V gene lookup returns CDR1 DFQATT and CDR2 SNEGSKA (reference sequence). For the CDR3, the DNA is TGCAGTGCTAGTAAGGGTGGGACTAGCACAGATACGCAGTATTTT. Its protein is CSASKGGTSTDTQYF.

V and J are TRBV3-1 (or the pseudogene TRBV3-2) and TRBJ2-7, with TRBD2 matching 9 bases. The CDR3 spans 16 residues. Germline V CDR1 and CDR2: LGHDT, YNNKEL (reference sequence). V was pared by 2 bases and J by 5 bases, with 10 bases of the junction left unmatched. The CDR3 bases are TGTGCCAGCAGCCAACCTAGCGGGGCTACCGGGGACGAGCAGTACTTC. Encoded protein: CASSQPSGATGDEQYF.

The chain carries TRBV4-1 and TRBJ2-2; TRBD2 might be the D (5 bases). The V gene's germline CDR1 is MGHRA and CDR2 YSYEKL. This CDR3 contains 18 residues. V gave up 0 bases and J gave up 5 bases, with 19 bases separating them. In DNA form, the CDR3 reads TGCGCCAGCAGCCAAGATCGAGGCGGGTATACCGGGACCGGGGAGCTGTTTTTT. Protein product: CASSQDRGGYTGTGELFF.

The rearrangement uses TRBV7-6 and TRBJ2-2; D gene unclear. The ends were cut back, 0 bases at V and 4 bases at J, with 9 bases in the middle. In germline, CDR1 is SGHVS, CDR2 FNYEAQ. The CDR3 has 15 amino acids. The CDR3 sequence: CASSLAAHVTGELFF. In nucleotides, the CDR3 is TGTGCCAGCAGCTTAGCGGCACACGTCACCGGGGAGCTGTTTTTT.

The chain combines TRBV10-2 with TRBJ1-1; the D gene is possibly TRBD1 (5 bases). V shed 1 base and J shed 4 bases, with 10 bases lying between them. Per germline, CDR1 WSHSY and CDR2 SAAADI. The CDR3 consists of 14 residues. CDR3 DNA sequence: TGCGCCAGCAGTGAGTTTCGGGGGGGCACTGAAGCTTTCTTT. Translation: CASSEFRGGTEAFF.

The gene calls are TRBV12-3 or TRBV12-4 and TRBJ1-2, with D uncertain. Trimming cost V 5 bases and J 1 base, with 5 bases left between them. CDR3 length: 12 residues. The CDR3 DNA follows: TGTGCCAGCAGTCCCTTTAACTATGGCTACACCTTC. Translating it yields CASSPFNYGYTF.

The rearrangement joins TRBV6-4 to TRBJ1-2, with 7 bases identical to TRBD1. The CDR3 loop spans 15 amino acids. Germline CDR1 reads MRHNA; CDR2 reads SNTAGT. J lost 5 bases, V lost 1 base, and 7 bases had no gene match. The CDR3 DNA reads TGTGCCAGCAGTGACTTGGCAGGGGGACAATATGGCTACACCTTC. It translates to CASSDLAGGQYGYTF.

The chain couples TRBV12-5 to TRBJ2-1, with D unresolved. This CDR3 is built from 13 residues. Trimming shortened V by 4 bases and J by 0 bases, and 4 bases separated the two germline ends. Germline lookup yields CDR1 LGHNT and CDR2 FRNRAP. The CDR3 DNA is TGTGCTAGTGGTTCTAACTCCTACAATGAGCAGTTCTTC. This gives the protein CASGSNSYNEQFF. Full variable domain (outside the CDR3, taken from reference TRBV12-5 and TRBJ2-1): DARVTQTPRHKVTEMGQEVTMRCQPILGHNTVFWYRQTMMQGLELLAYFRNRAPLDDSGMPKDRFSAEMPDATLATLKIQPSEPRDSAVYFCASGSNSYNEQFFGPGTRLTVL.

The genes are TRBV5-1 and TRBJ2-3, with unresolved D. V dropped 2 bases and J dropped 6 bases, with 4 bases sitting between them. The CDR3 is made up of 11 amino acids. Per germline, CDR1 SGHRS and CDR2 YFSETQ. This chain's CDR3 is CASSFGDTQYF. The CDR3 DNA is TGCGCCAGCAGCTTCGGGGATACGCAGTATTTT.

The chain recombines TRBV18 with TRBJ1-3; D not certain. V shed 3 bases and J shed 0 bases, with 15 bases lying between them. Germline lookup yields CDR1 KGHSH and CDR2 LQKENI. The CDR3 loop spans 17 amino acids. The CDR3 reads CASSPYTQVSSGNTIYF. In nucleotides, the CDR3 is TGTGCCAGCTCACCCTACACCCAGGTCTCCTCTGGAAACACCATATATTTT. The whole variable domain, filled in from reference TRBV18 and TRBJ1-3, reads NAGVMQNPRHLVRRRGQEARLRCSPMKGHSHVYWYRQLPEEGLKFMVYLQKENIIDESGMPKERFSAEFPKEGPSILRIQQVVRGDSAAYFCASSPYTQVSSGNTIYFGEGSWLTVV.

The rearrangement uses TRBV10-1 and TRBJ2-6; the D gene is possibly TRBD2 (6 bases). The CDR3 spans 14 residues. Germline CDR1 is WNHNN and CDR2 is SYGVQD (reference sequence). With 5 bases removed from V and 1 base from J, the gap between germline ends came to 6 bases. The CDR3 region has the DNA TGCGCCAGCAGTAGCGGGTCTGGGGCCAACGTCCTGACTTTC. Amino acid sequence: CASSSGSGANVLTF.

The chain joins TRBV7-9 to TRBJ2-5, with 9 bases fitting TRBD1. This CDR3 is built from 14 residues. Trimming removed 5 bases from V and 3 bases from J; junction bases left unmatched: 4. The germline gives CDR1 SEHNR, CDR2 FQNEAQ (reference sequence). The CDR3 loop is CASSPDRGKETQYF. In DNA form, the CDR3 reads TGTGCCAGCAGCCCGGACAGGGGAAAAGAGACCCAGTACTTC.